These 13 T cell receptor beta chains were sequenced from one sample in a study of CD8 T cells in ankylosing spondylitis. Whole-study results and caveats: The study identified a TCR beta motif of seven or eight highly homologous variants that appeared characteristic of ankylosing spondylitis blood.

MiXCR, applied by TCRdb to the 5' RACE reads, yields one record per CDR3 protein. The sample consists of 750,000 to 850,000 distinct CDR3 sequences, about 12% of them appearing once. Their cognate antigens are unknown. The sequencing input was blood, either unsorted or a sorted T cell fraction (not recorded which). The source is a male donor with ankylosing spondylitis.

This clonotype has only a few counts. The chain employs TRBV10-3 and TRBJ2-1; 11 bases align to TRBD2. The CDR3 covers 15 residues. Per germline, CDR1 ENHRY and CDR2 SYGVKD. Unmatched junction bases numbered 5, after V lost 6 bases and J lost 4 bases. The CDR3 bases are TGTGCCATCAGCCCGCTAGCGGGAGGTTACAATGAGCAGTTCTTC. Protein: CAISPLAGGYNEQFF.

This clonotype was observed a few times. The rearrangement uses TRBV5-5 and TRBJ1-1; D ambiguous. V lost 5 bases to trimming and J lost 1 base, with 18 bases between them. CDR3 length: 16 amino acids. CDR1 and CDR2 from the germline V gene are SGHKS and YYEKEE (reference sequence). DNA of the CDR3: TGTGCCAGCAGACTCAACCATCGTGCGGGGAACACTGAAGCTTTCTTT. Translated, it gives CASRLNHRAGNTEAFF.

This clonotype has more than one count but fewer than ten. The chain uses TRBV2 and TRBJ2-5, with D perhaps being TRBD1 or TRBD2 (5 bases each). The V end was cut by 1 base, the J end by 6 bases, with 15 bases between. The CDR3 contains 15 residues. The germline V gene encodes CDR1 SNHLY and CDR2 FYNNEI. CDR3 sequence: CASSEEWQGEKTQYF. The CDR3 DNA reads as TGTGCCAGCAGTGAAGAATGGCAGGGAGAAAAGACCCAGTACTTC.

The chain uses TRBV13 and TRBJ2-3; the match to TRBD2 covers 8 bases. Trimming removed 4 bases from V and 5 bases from J; junction bases left unmatched: 11. The V gene's germline CDR1 is PRHDT and CDR2 FYEKMQ (reference sequence). There are 16 residues in the CDR3. CDR3: CASSYHPGGPEDTQYF. The CDR3 DNA sequence: TGTGCCAGCAGCTACCATCCGGGAGGGCCGGAAGATACGCAGTATTTT.

The V and J genes are TRBV15 and TRBJ2-7; the match to TRBD1 covers 9 bases. Per germline, CDR1 LNHNV and CDR2 YYDKDF (reference sequence). Trimming cost V 2 bases and J 2 bases; bases outside gene matches: 4. The CDR3 has 15 residues. DNA for the CDR3: TGTGCCACCAGCAGACGACAGGGGGGCACCTACGAGCAGTACTTC. Translating gives CATSRRQGGTYEQYF.

This chain joins TRBV5-1 and TRBJ2-7; D is ambiguous. Germline V gives CDR1 SGHRS, CDR2 YFSETQ. V lost 0 bases, J lost 7 bases, and 14 bases lay in between. The CDR3 spans 14 residues. For the CDR3, the DNA is TGCGCCAGCAGCTTGGAAGTGATGGTTAAAGAGCAGTACTTC. It codes for CASSLEVMVKEQYF.

This clonotype turned up a few times. This chain connects TRBV5-1 to TRBJ2-3; 8 bases match TRBD1. Losses at the gene ends were 5 bases for V and 2 bases for J; bases not matched to a gene: 7. The germline CDR1 and CDR2 sequences are SGHRS and YFSETQ. This CDR3 is built from 15 residues. In DNA, the CDR3 is TGCGCCAGCAGAACTGGGACAGGCCACACAGATACGCAGTATTTT. Its protein product is CASRTGTGHTDTQYF.

This clonotype occurred many times. The rearrangement joins TRBV6-1 to TRBJ2-7; weak D call: TRBD1 (6 bases). CDR3 length: 13 amino acids. V dropped 7 bases and J dropped 0 bases, with 10 bases sitting between them. Germline CDR1 MNHNS, CDR2 SASEGT. The CDR3 DNA sequence: TGTGCCAGCAAACGACAGGACTCCTACGAGCAGTACTTC. Translating it yields CASKRQDSYEQYF.

The rearrangement uses TRBV18 and TRBJ2-3; 7 bases fit TRBD1. V gave up 3 bases and J gave up 3 bases; unmatched junction bases: 9. CDR1 is KGHSH, CDR2 LQKENI, per germline. The CDR3 spans 16 residues. The CDR3 loop reads CASSPGTELGTDTQYF. The CDR3 DNA reads as TGTGCCAGCTCACCGGGGACAGAACTTGGGACAGATACGCAGTATTTT.

In its sample, this clonotype was seen a few times. This chain links TRBV15 with TRBJ2-7; tentative D call: TRBD2 (5 bases). Germline CDR1 LNHNV, CDR2 YYDKDF (reference sequence). Trimming cost V 0 bases and J 0 bases, with 12 bases left between them. The length of the CDR3 is 16 residues. CDR3 sequence reads: CATSRDGAASSYEQYF. The CDR3 bases are TGTGCCACCAGCAGAGACGGAGCGGCAAGCTCCTACGAGCAGTACTTC.

Ten or more counts support this clonotype. This sequence joins TRBV5-5 and TRBJ2-3; no clear D gene. Germline V lookup: CDR1 SGHKS, CDR2 YYEKEE (reference sequence). CDR3 length: 14 residues. The germline V and J ends were trimmed by 2 bases and 2 bases, with 9 bases remaining between them. The CDR3 nucleotides are TGTGCCAGCAGCTTTGGACCCGCCACAGATACGCAGTATTTT. This codes for CASSFGPATDTQYF.

This chain connects TRBV5-1 to TRBJ2-7; D is possibly TRBD1 (6 bases). The CDR3 spans 15 residues. The germline gives CDR1 SGHRS, CDR2 YFSETQ. V lost 0 bases, J lost 5 bases, and 15 bases lay in between. CDR3 bases: TGCGCCAGCAGCTTGGGACAGGACAAATCCGACGAGCAGTACTTC. Its translation: CASSLGQDKSDEQYF.

The table lists this clonotype with a few counts. CDR3 loop: CASSLASSGYTDTQYF. The CDR3 nucleotides read TGCGCCAGCAGCTTGGCGTCTAGCGGGTACACAGATACGCAGTATTTT. The gene calls are TRBV5-1 and TRBJ2-3, with 8 bases identical to TRBD2. The CDR3 covers 16 residues. V trimming: 0 bases; J trimming: 2 bases; junction bases outside the gene matches: 5. Germline V CDR1 and CDR2: SGHRS, YFSETQ.